These T cell receptor beta chains were read from a single sample in a study of shared clonotypes between healthy human individuals. Method: immunoSEQ multiplex PCR; TCRdb's copy keeps in-frame clones and lacks some. Found here are around 980,000 clones, roughly 74% of them singletons; the top ten hold around 0.6%. Sequencing was done on a sample of memory CD4+ T cells from PBMCs. The receptors shown here come from a man between 18 and 35 years old in good health. Some clones in this sample may be carry-over from other donors' samples. Each CDR3 is given with its conserved first and last residue. Each record gives: J gene, D gene, V gene, clone size, CDR3 protein, CDR3 DNA. D genes are given only for firm matches. Size values are once, few and many counts, or a class for expanded clones, and some rows have none.

TRBJ2-7,.,TRBV2,.,CASSDYIQGGEQYF,TGTGCCAGCAGTGATTATATACAGGGTGGAGAGCAGTACTTC
TRBJ2-5,.,TRBV4-2,.,CASSQGGLGETQYF,TGTGCCAGCAGCCAAGGGGGGCTCGGGGAGACCCAGTACTTC
TRBJ1-3,.,TRBV28,.,CASSQASSGNTIYF,TGTGCCAGCAGTCAGGCTAGCTCTGGAAACACCATATATTTT
TRBJ2-5,.,TRBV5-1,.,CASSLVGRLAAETQYF,TGCGCCAGCAGCTTGGTGGGACGTTTAGCAGCCGAGACCCAGTACTTC
TRBJ2-3,.,TRBV5-4,.,CASSSRVARGMDTQYF,TGTGCCAGCAGCTCAAGGGTAGCCCGTGGTATGGATACGCAGTATTTT
TRBJ2-7,.,TRBV14,.,CASSRRGRSYEQYF,TGTGCCAGCAGTCGGCGAGGACGTTCCTACGAGCAGTACTTC
TRBJ1-3,.,TRBV5-1,once,CASSLGSPAGNTIYF,TGCGCCAGCAGCTTGGGTTCCCCGGCAGGAAACACCATATATTTT
TRBJ1-2,.,TRBV10-3,.,CAISESGTKGYTF,TGTGCCATCAGTGAGAGTGGGACAAAAGGCTACACCTTC
TRBJ2-1,.,TRBV30,.,CAWTWTTEQFF,TGTGCCTGGACCTGGACTACCGAGCAGTTCTTC
TRBJ1-4,.,TRBV5-6,few,CASSLQGSREKLFF,TGTGCCAGCAGCCTACAGGGCTCACGGGAAAAACTGTTTTTT
TRBJ2-2,TRBD2,TRBV7-6,.,CASSLYSGYNTGELFF,TGTGCCAGCAGCTTATATAGCGGGTACAACACCGGGGAGCTGTTTTTT
TRBJ2-3,.,TRBV5-1,.,CASGPGSDTQYF,TGCGCCAGCGGGCCAGGCTCAGATACGCAGTATTTT
TRBJ2-7,.,TRBV2,.,CASSLGITTYEQYF,TGTGCCAGCTCGTTGGGTATCACGACCTACGAGCAGTACTTC
TRBJ1-2,.,TRBV5-8,.,CASSSSWTAYGYTF,TGTGCCAGCAGCTCTTCGTGGACCGCCTATGGCTACACCTTC
TRBJ1-1,.,TRBV6-5,.,CASSDPAVNTEAFF,TGTGCCAGCAGTGACCCAGCGGTGAACACTGAAGCTTTCTTT
TRBJ2-1,.,TRBV7-3,few,CASSLEGSSYNEQFF,TGTGCCAGCAGCTTAGAGGGGAGCTCCTACAATGAGCAGTTCTTC
TRBJ1-5,.,TRBV6-1,.,CASSEAHGWGGQPQHF,TGTGCCAGCAGTGAAGCGCACGGTTGGGGCGGCCAGCCCCAGCATTTT
TRBJ2-7,TRBD2,TRBV9,.,CASSVGDGGRYEQYF,TGTGCCAGCAGCGTAGGGGATGGCGGGAGGTACGAGCAGTACTTC
TRBJ1-5,.,TRBV6-5,.,CASSSQSRSNQPQHF,TGTGCCAGCAGCTCTCAGAGTAGGAGCAATCAGCCCCAGCATTTT
TRBJ1-5,.,TRBV5-6,many,CASSLARLNWPQHF,TGTGCCAGCAGCTTGGCCAGGCTCAATTGGCCCCAGCATTTT
TRBJ1-1,.,TRBV5-1,.,CASSTGGLMSTEAFF,TGCGCCAGCAGTACTGGGGGCCTTATGAGCACTGAAGCTTTCTTT
TRBJ2-3,.,TRBV7-9,.,CASSSSGTDTQYF,TGTGCCAGCAGCTCGAGCGGCACAGATACGCAGTATTTT
TRBJ2-7,TRBD1,TRBV7-9,once,CASSLSQGAYEQYF,TGTGCCAGCAGCTTGTCCCAGGGGGCCTACGAGCAGTACTTC
TRBJ1-2,.,TRBV19,.,CASRGLANYGYTF,TGTGCCTCCAGGGGCCTCGCTAACTATGGCTACACCTTC
TRBJ2-4,TRBD1,TRBV11-2,once,CASSSYRGRGNIQYF,TGTGCCAGCAGCTCCTACAGGGGGCGCGGAAACATTCAGTACTTC
TRBJ2-5,.,TRBV14,.,CASSRAGRARIQETQYF,TGTGCCAGCAGCCGGGCGGGGAGAGCCCGTATTCAAGAGACCCAGTACTTC
TRBJ1-4,.,TRBV27,.,CASSRSRGATNEKLFF,TGTGCCAGCAGTCGCAGCAGGGGAGCAACTAATGAAAAACTGTTTTTT
TRBJ2-1,TRBD2,TRBV4-1,once,CASSSTSGTYNEQFF,TGCGCCAGCAGCTCGACTAGCGGAACCTACAATGAGCAGTTCTTC
TRBJ2-2,.,TRBV18,.,CASSPPGTQNTGELFF,TGTGCCAGCTCACCGCCCGGGACACAGAACACCGGGGAGCTGTTTTTT
TRBJ1-1,TRBD1,TRBV5-6,.,CASSLAGQGAKAFF,TGTGCCAGCAGCCTGGCGGGGCAGGGGGCGAAAGCTTTCTTT
TRBJ2-3,TRBD2,TRBV9,few,CASSVTSGSTDTQYF,TGTGCCAGCAGCGTTACTAGCGGGAGCACAGATACGCAGTATTTT
TRBJ2-1,TRBD2,TRBV5-4,many,CASSPGGAGGSGAQFF,TGTGCCAGCAGCCCCGGGGGTGCGGGAGGATCAGGGGCGCAGTTCTTC
TRBJ1-1,.,TRBV5-1,.,CASSFDSSMNTEAFF,TGCGCCAGCAGCTTTGACAGCTCGATGAACACTGAAGCTTTCTTT
TRBJ1-4,.,TRBV4-1,.,CASSPYYRETYNEKLFF,TGCGCCAGCAGCCCATACTACCGGGAGACTTATAATGAAAAACTGTTTTTT
TRBJ2-3,TRBD1,TRBV28,.,CASSSTGTGGTDTQYF,TGTGCCAGCAGTTCGACCGGGACAGGGGGAACAGATACGCAGTATTTT
TRBJ2-1,.,TRBV2,.,CASDGGNDNEQFF,TGTGCCAGCGATGGCGGGAATGACAATGAGCAGTTCTTC
TRBJ2-7,.,TRBV18,.,CASSPGDRYSYEQYF,TGTGCCAGCTCCCCCGGAGACAGGTATAGCTACGAGCAGTACTTC
TRBJ1-1,TRBD1,TRBV25-1,.,CASSQNRGANTEAFF,TGTGCCAGCAGTCAAAACAGGGGCGCGAACACTGAAGCTTTCTTT
TRBJ2-6,.,TRBV6-1,.,CATVGRPYGANVLTF,TGTGCGACCGTCGGGCGACCCTATGGGGCCAACGTCCTGACTTTC
TRBJ1-2,TRBD1,TRBV30,.,CAWSVGGDRGIGGYTF,TGTGCCTGGAGTGTAGGCGGGGACAGGGGAATAGGAGGCTACACCTTC
TRBJ1-3,TRBD1,TRBV18,.,CASSRQGSGNTIYF,TGTGCCAGCTCACGACAGGGATCTGGAAACACCATATATTTT
TRBJ2-5,.,TRBV5-8,few,CASSSGQAGLETQYF,TGTGCCAGCAGCTCGGGGCAGGCAGGGCTGGAGACCCAGTACTTC
TRBJ1-1,.,TRBV11-2,.,CASSPIRGPKKTEAFF,TGTGCCAGCAGCCCCATCCGGGGCCCCAAGAAGACTGAAGCTTTCTTT
TRBJ1-5,TRBD1,TRBV28,.,CASSLTGGPEYSNQPQHF,TGTGCCAGCAGTTTGACAGGGGGGCCTGAATATAGCAATCAGCCCCAGCATTTT
TRBJ1-5,TRBD1,TRBV19,.,CASSITGAGGANQPQHF,TGTGCCAGTAGTATAACAGGGGCCGGGGGGGCGAATCAGCCCCAGCATTTT
TRBJ1-1,.,TRBV5-6,once,CASSLTGNWVRNTEAFF,TGTGCCAGCAGCTTGACAGGGAATTGGGTCAGGAACACTGAAGCTTTCTTT
TRBJ1-1,TRBD1,TRBV18,.,CASSPDRTYTEAFF,TGTGCCAGCTCACCGGACAGGACTTACACTGAAGCTTTCTTT
TRBJ2-5,.,TRBV6-1,.,CASRKGGDRETQYF,TGTGCCAGCAGAAAGGGGGGGGATCGGGAGACCCAGTACTTC
TRBJ2-7,TRBD2,TRBV27,.,CASSLAGGAGYEQYF,TGTGCCAGCAGTCTAGCGGGAGGGGCCGGCTACGAGCAGTACTTC
TRBJ2-7,.,TRBV30,.,CAWSRGLGSRSSCEQYF,TGTGCCTGGAGTCGAGGCCTCGGGTCCCGGAGCTCCTGCGAGCAGTACTTC
TRBJ2-1,.,TRBV6-1,few,CASSEVFGATNEQFF,TGTGCCAGCAGTGAAGTGTTTGGAGCCACCAATGAGCAGTTCTTC
TRBJ2-1,.,TRBV5-1,.,CASSDGTDYNEQFF,TGCGCCAGCAGCGACGGGACCGATTACAATGAGCAGTTCTTC
TRBJ2-7,.,TRBV18,.,CASSTEDGEQYF,TGTGCCAGCTCAACAGAGGACGGGGAGCAGTACTTC
TRBJ2-1,TRBD2,TRBV28,.,CASSLKGVGGDSYNEQFF,TGTGCCAGCAGTTTAAAGGGAGTCGGGGGGGACTCCTACAATGAGCAGTTCTTC